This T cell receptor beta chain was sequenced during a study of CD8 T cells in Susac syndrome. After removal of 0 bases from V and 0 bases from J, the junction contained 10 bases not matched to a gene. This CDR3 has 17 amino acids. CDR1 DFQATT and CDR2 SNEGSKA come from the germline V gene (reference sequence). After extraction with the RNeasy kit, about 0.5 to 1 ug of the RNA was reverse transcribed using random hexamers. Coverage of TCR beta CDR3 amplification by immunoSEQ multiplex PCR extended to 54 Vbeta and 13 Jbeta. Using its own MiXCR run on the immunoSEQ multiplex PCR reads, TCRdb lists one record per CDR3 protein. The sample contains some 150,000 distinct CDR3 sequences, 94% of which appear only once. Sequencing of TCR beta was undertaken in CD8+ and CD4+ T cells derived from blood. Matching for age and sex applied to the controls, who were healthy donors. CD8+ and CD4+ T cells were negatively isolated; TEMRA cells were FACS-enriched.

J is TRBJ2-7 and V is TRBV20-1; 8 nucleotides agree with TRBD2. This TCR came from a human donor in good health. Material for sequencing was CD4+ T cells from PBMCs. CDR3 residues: CSARDGGRTTSSYEQYF. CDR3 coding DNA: TGCAGTGCTAGAGATGGCGGGAGGACAACGAGCTCCTACGAGCAGTACTTC.